This entry is about one T cell receptor beta chain. Primers included in the PCR were 60 Vbeta and 13 Jbeta primers. As processed by the authors: About 11 million of 70 million to 80 million unique TCR beta chains were shared, per a later count. Assay used: immunoSEQ multiplex PCR; TCRdb lists only in-frame clones, some missing. D and trimming come from the DNA, and the V and J calls and clone size come from that table. The sample has some 200,000 clones; 70% to 80% are singletons. The data are from a study of cytomegalovirus exposure and HLA in healthy donors. Overall study context: An earlier analysis identified more than 90 million unique TCR beta sequences in approximately 170 million T cells.

Sequencing used PBMCs. The sequence came from a girl aged 2 to 9 in good health and CMV-seronegative.

CDR3 in amino acids: CASSLSSGGSETQYF. CDR3 DNA: TGCGCCAGCAGCTTGTCTAGCGGGGGGTCAGAGACCCAGTACTTC. This chain connects TRBV5-1 to TRBJ2-5, with TRBD2 matching over 11 bases. The CDR3 totals 15 residues. Germline-derived CDR1 and CDR2 are SGHRS and YFSETQ. J gave up 4 bases and V 1 base, and 3 bases lay outside the gene matches.